The 16 T cell receptor beta chains given below trace back to one sample, sequenced in a study of human T cells and chemical hapten exposure (TCRdb year 2021). The library came from RACE. Sequenced using a NextSeq 500. TCRdb applied fastp at Q25 and MiXCR to the public reads, then kept only in-frame beta chains. Entries are consolidated by CDR3 protein sequence, retaining the most common genes and DNA. The sample table lists about 51,000 distinct CDR3 sequences, 9.4% of them with a count of one. The biggest ten clones account for 11% to 15% of the sample. The meaning of the sample's time point label: pre-sensitization, week 0. The treatment or condition label, as the study defines it: therapeutic diphenylcyclopropenone sensitization with weekly scalp DPC. The specimen comprised whole blood, sampled in connection with sensitization to the hapten diphenylcyclopropenone (DPC). The receptor source for this set is a woman in her thirties or forties with alopecia areata. Some clones in this sample may be carry-over from other donors' samples.

The V and J genes are TRBV24-1 and TRBJ2-2, with D unclear. Germline V gives CDR1 KGHDR, CDR2 SFDVKD. The CDR3 runs 12 residues. Trimming pared 8 bases from V and 2 bases from J, leaving 5 bases between. In DNA form, the CDR3 reads TGTGCCACCAACAGTAACACCGGGGAGCTGTTTTTT. Translation: CATNSNTGELFF.

The chain is built from TRBV7-9 and TRBJ2-3; 8 positions match TRBD2. The CDR3 length is 17 residues. After removal of 4 bases from V and 2 bases from J, the junction contained 11 bases not matched to a gene. Germline V gene lookup returns CDR1 SEHNR and CDR2 FQNEAQ (reference sequence). CDR3 in amino acids: CASSSRGGLATTDTQYF. CDR3 coding DNA: TGTGCCAGCAGCTCCCGGGGGGGGCTAGCCACCACAGATACGCAGTATTTT.

There are many counts of this clonotype. V gene TRBV6-5 combines with J gene TRBJ1-4, with TRBD1 matching 7 bases. Trimming took 6 bases from V and 6 from J; bases not matched to a gene: 7. In germline, CDR1 is MNHEY, CDR2 SVGAGI. The CDR3 is 14 amino acids. The CDR3 region is CASSHRGYDEKLFF. As DNA, the CDR3 is TGTGCCAGCAGCCACAGGGGATACGATGAAAAACTGTTTTTT.

This clonotype has ten or more counts. The chain is built from TRBV5-6 and TRBJ2-5, with D unclear. This CDR3 has 14 amino acids. The V and J ends lost 1 base and 2 bases respectively, with 9 bases between them. Germline CDR1 reads SGHDT; CDR2 reads YYEEEE. Written as DNA, the CDR3 is TGTGCCAGCAGCTTGTACCAGGTTCAAGAGACCCAGTACTTC. Its protein product is CASSLYQVQETQYF.

This clonotype occurred a few times. The chain couples TRBV28 to TRBJ2-1, with a weak D call TRBD2 (6 bases). This CDR3 is 12 amino acids long. V shed 4 bases and J shed 10 bases, with 11 bases lying between them. The germline V gene has CDR1 MDHEN and CDR2 SYDVKM. The CDR3 spells CASSWRVQEQFF. For the CDR3, the DNA is TGTGCCAGCAGTTGGAGGGTTCAGGAGCAGTTCTTC.

This clonotype was counted many times. CDR3 region: CASRLPRQVEETQYF. For the CDR3, the DNA is TGCGCCAGCAGGCTTCCCAGACAAGTAGAGGAGACCCAGTACTTC. V usage is TRBV23-1 and J usage is TRBJ2-5; D not resolved. TRBV23-1 is sorted into the ORF group, with uncertain function. V was pared by 6 bases and J by 5 bases, with 19 bases between. This CDR3 comprises 15 residues.

This clonotype occurred many times. V usage is TRBV12-3 or TRBV12-4 and J usage is TRBJ2-5, with D possibly TRBD1 on 5 matching bases. The CDR3 spans 15 residues. Deletions cut 2 bases from V and 7 bases from J, with 17 bases between. DNA of the CDR3: TGTGCCAGCAGTTTATTTGGTCGGGCGCAGGGGACCCAGTACTTC. Amino acid sequence: CASSLFGRAQGTQYF.

In this sample, this clonotype turned up a few times. The V and J genes are TRBV20-1 and TRBJ1-3; D is unresolved. V lost 2 bases and J lost 0, with 11 bases in between. The CDR3 runs 15 residues. CDR1 is DFQATT, CDR2 SNEGSKA, per germline (reference sequence). The CDR3 spells CSARPQKGSGNTIYF. CDR3 sequence (DNA): TGCAGTGCTAGACCACAAAAGGGCTCTGGAAACACCATATATTTT.

This clonotype was seen at least ten times. The CDR3 DNA sequence: TGTGCCAGCAAAAAAGCGGGGACCGAGACCTACGAGCAGTACTTC. Translated, it gives CASKKAGTETYEQYF. This chain links TRBV6-2 or TRBV6-3 with TRBJ2-7, with 7 bases aligning to TRBD2. J was trimmed by 2 bases and V by 7 bases; bases with no gene match: 11. Looked up from germline, CDR1 is MNHEY and CDR2 is SVGEGT. This CDR3 is 15 amino acids long.

This clonotype was counted a few times. The chain uses TRBV11-2 and TRBJ1-6, with D uncertain. Germline-derived CDR1 and CDR2 are SGHAT and FQNNGV. This CDR3 is 15 amino acids long. V was cut by 0 bases and J by 6 bases, with 9 bases left in between. The CDR3 loop reads CASSLDWQLNSPLHF. The CDR3 coding sequence is TGTGCCAGCAGCTTAGACTGGCAGCTTAATTCACCCCTCCACTTT.

CDR3 protein: CASSLAVRTASGELFF. CDR3 DNA sequence: TGTGCCAGCAGCTTAGCGGTTAGGACAGCCAGCGGGGAGCTGTTTTTT. The genes are TRBV7-6 and TRBJ2-2, with D possibly being TRBD1 (6 bases). The germline CDR1 and CDR2 sequences are SGHVS and FNYEAQ. Trimming removed 0 bases from V and 7 bases from J, with 15 bases in between. The CDR3 has 16 amino acids.

V is TRBV7-2 and J is TRBJ2-4; D gene unclear. The germline V gene encodes CDR1 SGHTA and CDR2 FQGNSA. This CDR3 is built from 14 residues. V lost 0 bases, J lost 1 base, and 4 bases lay in between. CDR3 nucleotide sequence: TGTGCCAGCAGCTTAGCGTGGGCCAAAAACATTCAGTACTTC. This encodes CASSLAWAKNIQYF.

This clonotype occurred a few times. The V gene is TRBV7-6, the J gene TRBJ2-3, with TRBD2 as a possible D gene (5 bases). Trimming took 4 bases from V and 3 from J, leaving 14 bases between them. Germline V gene lookup returns CDR1 SGHVS and CDR2 FNYEAQ. This CDR3 region has 15 residues. The CDR3 DNA is TGTGCCAGCAGCTCTCTTATTTCGGGGACAGATACGCAGTATTTT. Its protein product is CASSSLISGTDTQYF.

The table lists this clonotype with many counts. The chain couples TRBV4-1 to TRBJ1-5, with D maybe TRBD1 (5 bases). Trimming pared 4 bases from V and 3 bases from J, leaving 10 bases between. Germline V gene data show CDR1 as MGHRA and CDR2 as YSYEKL. The CDR3 has 14 residues. The CDR3 nucleotides read TGCGCCAGCAGCCTCGACAGCACCAATCAGCCCCAGCATTTT. As protein: CASSLDSTNQPQHF.

At least ten counts were recorded for this clonotype. The chain couples TRBV12-3 or TRBV12-4 to TRBJ2-7; D unclear. This CDR3 has 14 amino acids. Trimming pared 6 bases from V and 0 bases from J, leaving 12 bases between. CDR3 loop: CASSSTGSSYEQYF. Written as DNA, the CDR3 is TGTGCCAGCAGCTCGACTGGAAGCTCCTACGAGCAGTACTTC.

This clonotype was seen repeatedly, ten times or more. The chain combines TRBV28 with TRBJ2-7; TRBD1 aligns across 10 bases. The CDR3 is 14 amino acids. V shed 5 bases and J 5 bases; nucleotides not matched to a gene: 6. CDR1 and CDR2 from the germline V gene are MDHEN and SYDVKM. The CDR3 coding sequence is TGTGCCAGCAGTCCCCCGACAGGGGGCAACGAGCAGTACTTC. Translation gives CASSPPTGGNEQYF.